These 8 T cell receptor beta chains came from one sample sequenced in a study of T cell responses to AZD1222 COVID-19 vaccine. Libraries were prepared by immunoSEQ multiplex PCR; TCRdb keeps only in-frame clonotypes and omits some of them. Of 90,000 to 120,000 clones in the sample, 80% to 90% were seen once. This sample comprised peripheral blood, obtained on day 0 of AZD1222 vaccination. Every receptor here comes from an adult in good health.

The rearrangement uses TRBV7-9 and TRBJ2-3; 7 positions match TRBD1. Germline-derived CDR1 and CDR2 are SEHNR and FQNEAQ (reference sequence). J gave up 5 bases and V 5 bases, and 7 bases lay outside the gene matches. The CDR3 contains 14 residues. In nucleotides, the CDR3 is TGTGCCAGCAGCCCGACAGGGTTAAAAGATACGCAGTATTTT. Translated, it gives CASSPTGLKDTQYF.

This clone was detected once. CDR3 sequence (DNA): TGCAGTGCTTCTCAAGAGACCCAGTACTTC. It translates to CSASQETQYF. The rearrangement joins TRBV20-1 to TRBJ2-5; no firm D call. The germline CDR1 and CDR2 sequences are DFQATT and SNEGSKA (reference sequence). CDR3 length: 10 amino acids. V dropped 5 bases and J dropped 2 bases, with 3 bases sitting between them.

The CDR3 nucleotides read TGTGCCAGCAGCCTTCAAAGGAGCAATCAGCCCCAGCATTTT. This sequence encodes CASSLQRSNQPQHF. The chain employs TRBV7-2 and TRBJ1-5; no definite D call. Germline V CDR1 and CDR2: SGHTA, FQGNSA. The CDR3 sequence is 14 residues long. Trimming left V 5 bases short and J 1 base short, with 9 bases between.

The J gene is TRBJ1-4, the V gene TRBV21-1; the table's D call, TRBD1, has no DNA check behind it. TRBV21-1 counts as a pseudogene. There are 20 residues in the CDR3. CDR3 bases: TGTGCCAGCAGCAAATATAACAGGGGGTCCTTCTATGCAACTAATGAAAAACTGTTTTTT. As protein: CASSKYNRGSFYATNEKLFF.

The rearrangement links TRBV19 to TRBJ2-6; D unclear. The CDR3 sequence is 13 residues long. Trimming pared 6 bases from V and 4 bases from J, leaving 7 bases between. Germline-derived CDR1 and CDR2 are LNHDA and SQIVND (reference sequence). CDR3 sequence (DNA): TGTGCCAGTAGCACGACCGGGGCCAACGTCCTGACTTTC. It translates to CASSTTGANVLTF.

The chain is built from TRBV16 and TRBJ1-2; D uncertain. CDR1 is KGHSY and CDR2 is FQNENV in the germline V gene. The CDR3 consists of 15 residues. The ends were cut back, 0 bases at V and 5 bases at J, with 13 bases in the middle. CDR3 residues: CASSQSRNFPYGYTF. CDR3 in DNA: TGTGCCAGCAGCCAATCGAGGAACTTCCCTTATGGCTACACCTTC.

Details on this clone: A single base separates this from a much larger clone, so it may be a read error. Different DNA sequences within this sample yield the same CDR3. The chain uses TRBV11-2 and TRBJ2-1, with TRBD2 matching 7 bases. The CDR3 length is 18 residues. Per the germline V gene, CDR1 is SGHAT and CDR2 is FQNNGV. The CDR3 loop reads CASSSGPRTRSSYNEQFF. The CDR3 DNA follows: TGTGCCAGCAGCTCTGGCCCCAGGACTAGAAGCTCCTACAATGAGCAATTCTTC.

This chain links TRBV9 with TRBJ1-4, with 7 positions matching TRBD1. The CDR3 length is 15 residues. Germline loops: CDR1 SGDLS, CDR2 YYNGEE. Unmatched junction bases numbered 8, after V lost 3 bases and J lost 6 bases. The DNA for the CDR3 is TGTGCCAGCAGCGAATGGGACAGTTTAGATGAAAAACTGTTTTTT. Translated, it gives CASSEWDSLDEKLFF.